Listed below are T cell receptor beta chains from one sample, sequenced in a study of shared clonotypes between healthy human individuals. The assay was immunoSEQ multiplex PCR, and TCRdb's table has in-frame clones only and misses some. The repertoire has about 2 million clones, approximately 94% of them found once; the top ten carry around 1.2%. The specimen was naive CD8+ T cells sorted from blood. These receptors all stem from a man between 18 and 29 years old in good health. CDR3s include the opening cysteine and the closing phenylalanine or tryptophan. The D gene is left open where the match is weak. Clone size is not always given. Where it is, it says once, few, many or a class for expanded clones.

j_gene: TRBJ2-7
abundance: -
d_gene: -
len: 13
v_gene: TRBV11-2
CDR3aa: CASAVGATWEQYF
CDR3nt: TGTGCCAGCGCCGTAGGCGCGACTTGGGAGCAGTACTTC

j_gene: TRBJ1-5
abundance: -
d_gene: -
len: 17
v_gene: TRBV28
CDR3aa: CATPPGPWGDSNQPQHF
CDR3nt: TGTGCCACTCCGCCGGGACCTTGGGGGGATAGCAATCAGCCCCAGCATTTT

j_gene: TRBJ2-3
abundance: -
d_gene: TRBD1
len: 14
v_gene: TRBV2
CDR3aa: CAIPGQGITDTQYF
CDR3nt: TGTGCCATACCGGGACAGGGTATCACAGATACGCAGTATTTT

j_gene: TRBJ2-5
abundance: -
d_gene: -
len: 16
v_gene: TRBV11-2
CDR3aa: CASDLLRGGKQETQYF
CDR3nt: TGTGCCAGCGACCTTCTTAGGGGAGGAAAACAAGAGACCCAGTACTTC

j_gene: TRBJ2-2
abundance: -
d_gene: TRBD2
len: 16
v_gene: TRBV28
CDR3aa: CASSPGLAANTGELFF
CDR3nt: TGTGCCAGCAGCCCGGGACTAGCGGCGAACACCGGGGAGCTGTTTTTT

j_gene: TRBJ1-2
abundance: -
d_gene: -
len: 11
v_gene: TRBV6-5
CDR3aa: CASKWADGYTF
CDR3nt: TGTGCCAGCAAATGGGCCGACGGCTACACCTTC

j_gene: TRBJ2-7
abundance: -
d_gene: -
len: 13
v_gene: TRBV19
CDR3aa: CASSMARVYEQYF
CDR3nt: TGTGCCAGTAGTATGGCCAGGGTCTACGAGCAGTACTTC

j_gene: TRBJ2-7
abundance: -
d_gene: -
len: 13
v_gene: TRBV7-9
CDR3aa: CASSFDSSYEQYF
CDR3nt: TGTGCCAGCAGCTTCGACAGCTCCTACGAGCAGTACTTC

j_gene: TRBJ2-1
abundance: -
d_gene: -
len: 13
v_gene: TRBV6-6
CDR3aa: CASSYQGGGEQFF
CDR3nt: TGTGCCAGCAGCTACCAGGGGGGGGGTGAGCAGTTCTTC

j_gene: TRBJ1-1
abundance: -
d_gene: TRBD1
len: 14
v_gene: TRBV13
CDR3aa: CASSLDRGAIEAFF
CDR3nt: TGTGCCAGCAGCCTAGACAGGGGGGCTATTGAAGCTTTCTTT

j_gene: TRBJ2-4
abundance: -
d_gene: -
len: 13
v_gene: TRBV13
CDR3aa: CASSLGAKNIQYF
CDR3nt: TGTGCCAGCAGCTTAGGCGCCAAGAACATTCAGTACTTC

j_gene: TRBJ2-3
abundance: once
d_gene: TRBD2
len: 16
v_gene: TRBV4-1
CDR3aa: CAGSPGPGGNTDTQYF
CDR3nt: TGCGCCGGCAGCCCCGGGCCCGGGGGGAACACAGATACGCAGTATTTT

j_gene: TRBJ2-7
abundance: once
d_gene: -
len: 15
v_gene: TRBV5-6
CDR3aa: CASSLNGQGYYEQYF
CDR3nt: TGTGCCAGCAGCTTGAACGGGCAGGGGTACTACGAGCAGTACTTC

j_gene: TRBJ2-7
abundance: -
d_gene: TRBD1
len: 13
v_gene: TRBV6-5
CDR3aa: CASPGQGLYEQYF
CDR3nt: TGTGCCAGCCCAGGACAGGGGCTTTACGAGCAGTACTTC

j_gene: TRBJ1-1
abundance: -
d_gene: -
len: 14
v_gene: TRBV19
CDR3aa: CASSIGSVNTEAFF
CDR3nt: TGTGCCAGTAGTATAGGATCGGTGAACACTGAAGCTTTCTTT

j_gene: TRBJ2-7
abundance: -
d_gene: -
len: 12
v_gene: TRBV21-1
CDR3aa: CASSKGCYEQYF
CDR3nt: TGTGCCAGCAGCAAAGGGTGCTACGAGCAGTACTTC

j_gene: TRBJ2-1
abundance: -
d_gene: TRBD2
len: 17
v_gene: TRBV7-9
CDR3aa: CASSLPEGTSQRDEQFF
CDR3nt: TGTGCCAGCAGCCTCCCTGAGGGGACTAGCCAGCGGGATGAGCAGTTCTTC

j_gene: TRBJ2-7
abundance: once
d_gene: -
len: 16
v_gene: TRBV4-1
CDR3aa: CASSQDVSGLAYEQYF
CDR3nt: TGCGCCAGCAGCCAAGATGTAAGCGGTCTGGCCTACGAGCAGTACTTC

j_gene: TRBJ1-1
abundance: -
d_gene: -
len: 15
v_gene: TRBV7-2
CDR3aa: CASSPSRGLNTEAFF
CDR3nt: TGTGCCAGCAGCCCCTCCAGGGGATTGAACACTGAAGCTTTCTTT

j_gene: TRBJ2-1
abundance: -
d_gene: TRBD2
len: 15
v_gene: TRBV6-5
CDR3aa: CASRSGTSGKNEQFF
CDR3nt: TGTGCCAGCAGGTCCGGGACTAGCGGAAAAAATGAGCAGTTCTTC

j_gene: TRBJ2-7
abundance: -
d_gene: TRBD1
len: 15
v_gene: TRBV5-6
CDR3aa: CASSSVGTGTYEQYF
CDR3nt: TGTGCCAGCAGCTCCGTTGGGACAGGGACCTACGAGCAGTACTTC

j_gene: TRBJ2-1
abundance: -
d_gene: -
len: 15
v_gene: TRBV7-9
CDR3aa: CASSFTPSSYNEQFF
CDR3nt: TGTGCCAGCAGCTTTACACCTAGCTCCTACAATGAGCAGTTCTTC

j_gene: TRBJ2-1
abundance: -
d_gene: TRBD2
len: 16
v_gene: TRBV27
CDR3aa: CASSRTSGGPNNEQFF
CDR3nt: TGTGCCAGCAGTCGGACTAGCGGGGGGCCAAACAATGAGCAGTTCTTC

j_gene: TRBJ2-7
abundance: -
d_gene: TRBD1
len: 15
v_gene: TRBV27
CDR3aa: CASSLYRGLSYEQYF
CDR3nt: TGTGCCAGCAGTTTATATAGGGGGCTCTCCTACGAGCAGTACTTC